Described below is a single T cell receptor beta chain sequence and its context. The target antigen is unknown. The data were produced by immunoSEQ multiplex PCR, yet TCRdb's version contains in-frame clones alone and is incomplete. There are 950,000 to 1,300,000 clones in the sample; approximately 72% occur only once, and roughly 1.4% lies in the top ten. Looked up from germline, CDR1 is SGDLS and CDR2 is YYNGEE. The trim removed 4 bases at V and 4 bases at J, leaving 2 bases unmatched. CDR3 length: 14 residues. This entry belongs to a study of shared clonotypes between healthy human individuals. Study-wide results and caveats: Investigators collected only blood, and repertoires in tissues likely differ.

This clonotype was sampled from a man aged 18 to 29 in good health. Sequenced sample: memory CD4+ T cells sorted from blood. Subset in this sample: CD45RA-negative fraction. The chain couples TRBV9 to TRBJ2-1, with 10 bases fitting TRBD2. The DNA of the CDR3 is TGTGCCAGCAGCCGGACTAGCGGTTACAATGAGCAGTTCTTC. The encoded protein is CASSRTSGYNEQFF.